Presented here are 10 T cell receptor beta chains from one specimen sequenced in a study of blood T cell repertoires in COVID-19. Libraries were prepared by immunoSEQ multiplex PCR; TCRdb keeps only in-frame clonotypes and omits some of them. In the table there are some 73,000 clones, approximately 89% of which are singletons. Sequencing was carried out using peripheral blood. These receptors came from a woman aged 80 or over with active or convalescent COVID-19.

The CDR3 nucleotides read TGTGCCAGCACCCTCAGTCTCGGGACACCCTATGGCTACACCTTC. It is translated as CASTLSLGTPYGYTF. The rearrangement uses TRBV6-5 and TRBJ1-2; weak D call: TRBD1 (6 bases). The CDR3 is 15 amino acids. Trimming left V 7 bases short and J 4 bases short, with 19 bases between. Germline CDR1 and CDR2: MNHEY and SVGAGI.

CDR3 region: CASKETYEQYF. CDR3 DNA: TGTGCCAGCAAGGAGACCTACGAGCAGTACTTC. The rearrangement links TRBV28 to TRBJ2-7; D call uncertain. Germline V gene sequence: CDR1 MDHEN, CDR2 SYDVKM. Trimming left V 7 bases short and J 2 bases short, with 6 bases between. The length of the CDR3 is 11 residues.

The rearrangement joins TRBV4-3 to TRBJ1-3; 7 positions agree with TRBD1. CDR3 size: 17 residues. Trimming took 3 bases from V and 0 from J; bases not matched to a gene: 8. CDR1 and CDR2 from the germline V gene are LGHNA and YSLEER. CDR3 DNA: TGCGCCAGCAGCCAGATGAGGGGGCAAGCCTCTGGAAACACCATATATTTT. Its translation: CASSQMRGQASGNTIYF.

CDR3 nucleotide sequence: TGTGCCAGCAGACAAAATACTAGAGTGAACACTGAAGCTTTCTTT. Its translation: CASRQNTRVNTEAFF. V is TRBV27 and J is TRBJ1-1; no clear D. The CDR3 spans 15 residues. With 6 bases removed from V and 0 bases from J, the gap between germline ends came to 14 bases. Germline V lookup: CDR1 MNHEY, CDR2 SMNVEV (reference sequence).

This rearrangement joins TRBV4-1 to TRBJ1-1; perhaps TRBD1 as D (5 bases). In germline, CDR1 is MGHRA, CDR2 YSYEKL. The CDR3 length is 16 residues. The V and J ends lost 0 bases and 5 bases respectively, with 16 bases between them. The DNA of the CDR3 is TGCGCCAGCAGCCAAGAAGTCCTTCCAGGGAGGACTGAAGCTTTCTTT. Translating gives CASSQEVLPGRTEAFF.

The chain carries TRBV7-2 and TRBJ1-5; TRBD1 agrees at 11 bases. Losses at the gene ends were 6 bases for V and 6 bases for J; bases not matched to a gene: 7. Germline lookup yields CDR1 SGHTA and CDR2 FQGNSA. The CDR3 extends over 15 amino acids. The CDR3 DNA follows: TGTGCCAGCAGTTGGACAGGGGGCGCGGGTCAGCCCCAGCATTTT. Translating gives CASSWTGGAGQPQHF.

This rearrangement joins TRBV4-3 to TRBJ2-1, with D perhaps matching TRBD2 (5 bases). This CDR3 contains 15 residues. CDR1 and CDR2 from the germline V gene are LGHNA and YSLEER. V was pared by 2 bases and J by 2 bases, with 10 bases between. Here the CDR3 DNA reads TGCGCCAGCAGCCAAACCGGGGAGACCTACAATGAGCAGTTCTTC. As protein: CASSQTGETYNEQFF.

This chain connects TRBV3-1 (or the pseudogene TRBV3-2) to TRBJ1-2; D call uncertain. V lost 5 bases to trimming and J lost 6 bases, with 25 bases between them. The CDR3 spans 17 residues. Germline CDR1 LGHDT, CDR2 YNNKEL (reference sequence). The DNA for the CDR3 is TGTGCCAGCAGCTTTAGAGTTTGGGTCCACGGGAAAGATGGCTACACCTTC. This encodes CASSFRVWVHGKDGYTF.

Only one count was recorded for this clone. The gene calls are TRBV5-8 and TRBJ1-2; 9 nucleotides align to TRBD1. The CDR3 spans 15 residues. Trimming took 4 bases from V and 7 from J; bases not matched to a gene: 11. The germline V gene has CDR1 SGHTS and CDR2 YDEGEE. The CDR3 loop is CASSQYKQGALGYTF. The CDR3 region has the DNA TGTGCCAGCAGCCAATACAAACAGGGGGCGCTTGGCTACACCTTC.

The chain employs TRBV7-9 and TRBJ2-7, with D unclear. V lost 1 base and J lost 3, with 13 bases in between. Germline V CDR1 and CDR2: SEHNR, FQNEAQ (reference sequence). The CDR3 runs 15 residues. CDR3 bases: TGTGCCAGCAGCTTAGGGTTCCAGAGAGGCTACGAGCAGTACTTC. The encoded protein is CASSLGFQRGYEQYF.